This T cell receptor beta chain was observed in a study of cytomegalovirus exposure and HLA in healthy donors. Study in general: The study's early data release held tens of millions of unique TCRs from HLA-typed donors.

As concerns this clone: The antigen is unknown.

The study's findings and limits: Sequencing probably produced one cluster of sequence variants that were highly shared.

A multiplex PCR was run with 60 Vbeta primers and 13 Jbeta primers. Clones were sequenced by immunoSEQ multiplex PCR, and TCRdb holds only the in-frame ones, with some missing. The sample shows fewer than 100,000 clones, around 80% of them seen only once. This TCR derives from a male donor in good health and CMV-seropositive. The sample comprised PBMCs.

The CDR3 sequence is CASSLHSGSPADTQYF. The CDR3 DNA follows: TGTGCCAGCAGTCTGCATAGCGGGAGCCCCGCAGATACGCAGTATTTT. The V gene is TRBV11-3, the J gene TRBJ2-3; 9 nucleotides agree with TRBD2. This CDR3 contains 16 residues. Germline values: CDR1 SGHNT, CDR2 YENEEA. Trimming cost V 6 bases and J 4 bases; bases outside gene matches: 11.